This TCR beta chain came from a study of cytomegalovirus exposure and HLA in healthy donors. Overall study findings and caveats: The authors later linked a missense DCLRE1C variant to TCR beta V- and J-gene trimming.

Unrecorded immune exposure was likely among donors, who were nominally healthy when sampled. As regards this clone: Its target is not known.

This PCR relied on a set of 60 Vbeta primers and 13 Jbeta primers. TCRdb's table, derived via immunoSEQ multiplex PCR, lists solely in-frame clones and lacks some. Among around 300,000 clones listed, approximately 90% were seen once. Sequenced: PBMCs. The sequence was obtained from a woman aged 18 to 35 in good health and CMV-seronegative.

The CDR3 reads CASISPFYSGNTIYF. In nucleotides, the CDR3 is TGTGCCAGTATTTCGCCGTTCTACTCTGGAAACACCATATATTTT. The genes are TRBV19 and TRBJ1-3; no reliable D call. V was trimmed by 7 bases and J by 0 bases, leaving 13 bases between them. The V gene's germline CDR1 is LNHDA and CDR2 SQIVND (reference sequence). This CDR3 has 15 residues.